This is a list of T cell receptor beta chains from one sample in a study of blood T cell repertoires in COVID-19. Profiling relied on immunoSEQ multiplex PCR, and the TCRdb table lists in-frame clones only, not all of them. The table records roughly 200,000 clones, about 85% of them present only once. The sample comprised peripheral blood. Source of these receptors: a woman under 30 who had recovered from COVID-19. CDR3s include the opening cysteine and the closing phenylalanine or tryptophan. The D gene is left open where the match is weak. Size is omitted from some rows. Given values are once, few, many or a class for expanded clones.

-	TRBV19	TRBJ2-3	-	CASSLKGDTQYF	TGTGCCAGTAGTCTAAAGGGGGATACGCAGTATTTT
-	TRBV4-1	TRBJ2-7	-	CASSATSQGEQYF	TGCGCCAGCAGCGCCACCTCCCAGGGCGAGCAGTACTTC
-	TRBV7-2	TRBJ1-5	-	CASSLELQINQPQHF	TGTGCCAGCAGCTTAGAACTCCAAATTAATCAGCCCCAGCATTTT
-	TRBV7-6	TRBJ2-1	-	CASSLRGRRGSYNEQFF	TGTGCCAGCAGCTTAAGGGGGAGAAGGGGGTCCTACAATGAGCAGTTCTTC
TRBD2	TRBV5-1	TRBJ2-3	-	CASSDPWTSGRSTDTQYF	TGCGCCAGCAGCGATCCGTGGACTAGCGGGAGGAGCACAGATACGCAGTATTTT
TRBD2	TRBV23-1	TRBJ2-7	few	CASSQSALTLRLAVYEQYF	TGCGCCAGCAGTCAATCGGCCTTGACCCTCCGACTAGCGGTCTACGAGCAGTACTTC
TRBD1	TRBV19	TRBJ2-7	-	CASSIYFGTGGSYEQYF	TGTGCCAGTAGTATTTATTTTGGGACAGGAGGCTCCTACGAGCAGTACTTC
TRBD1	TRBV19	TRBJ2-7	-	CASSIRRDRAYEQYF	TGTGCCAGTAGTATACGACGGGACAGGGCCTACGAGCAGTACTTC
TRBD1	TRBV7-9	TRBJ1-1	-	CASSATGHTEAFF	TGTGCCAGCAGCGCGACAGGGCACACTGAAGCTTTCTTT
-	TRBV7-7	TRBJ2-1	-	CASSLDLQSYNEQFF	TGTGCCAGCAGCTTAGACTTACAGAGTTACAATGAGCAGTTCTTC
-	TRBV29-1	TRBJ1-1	-	CQARDKGSTEAFF	TGCCAAGCTAGGGACAAGGGTAGCACTGAAGCTTTCTTT
-	TRBV19	TRBJ1-1	-	CASSTGLNTEAFF	TGTGCCAGTAGTACAGGGCTGAACACTGAAGCTTTCTTT
TRBD2	TRBV13	TRBJ2-1	-	CASSPEQTSGSSYNEQFF	TGTGCCAGCAGCCCGGAACAGACTAGCGGCAGCTCCTACAATGAGCAGTTCTTC
-	TRBV5-4	TRBJ1-2	-	CASSPQGLSNYGYTF	TGTGCCAGCAGCCCGCAGGGGCTTTCTAACTATGGCTACACCTTC
TRBD2	TRBV9	TRBJ2-1	few	CASSTNPAGGLNEQFF	TGTGCCAGCAGCACCAATCCAGCGGGAGGTTTAAATGAGCAGTTCTTC
-	TRBV12-5	TRBJ2-1	once	CASGLVHGSAGNEQFF	TGTGCTAGTGGTTTGGTACACGGAAGCGCCGGCAATGAGCAGTTCTTC
-	TRBV15	TRBJ1-2	-	CATSRDQTGQSYGYTF	TGTGCCACCAGCAGAGATCAAACAGGGCAGAGTTATGGCTACACCTTC
-	TRBV4-3	TRBJ2-3	-	CASSQDHHTDTQYF	TGCGCCAGCAGCCAAGATCATCACACAGATACGCAGTATTTT
-	TRBV29-1	TRBJ2-1	-	CSALGNNEQFF	TGCAGCGCTCTAGGTAACAATGAGCAGTTCTTC
TRBD1	TRBV7-2	TRBJ2-5	once	CASSSLGQARGETQYF	TGTGCCAGCAGCTCCCTGGGACAGGCGAGGGGAGAGACCCAGTACTTC
TRBD2	TRBV3-1/TRBV3-2	TRBJ2-3	once	CASSPTWASGTADTQYF	TGTGCCAGCAGCCCCACATGGGCTAGCGGGACGGCGGATACGCAGTATTTT
-	TRBV21-1	TRBJ2-2	-	CASRTGPGFTGELFF	TGTGCCAGCAGGACAGGGCCAGGCTTTACCGGGGAGCTGTTTTTT
TRBD1	TRBV19	TRBJ1-3	-	CASSRIATGALPISGNTIYF	TGTGCCAGTAGTCGTATCGCGACAGGGGCGCTCCCCATCTCTGGAAACACCATATATTTT
TRBD1	TRBV5-1	TRBJ2-7	-	CASSFTGGDEQYF	TGCGCCAGCAGTTTTACAGGGGGCGACGAGCAGTACTTC
-	TRBV30	TRBJ2-7	-	CAWNPGAYEQYF	TGTGCCTGGAATCCAGGGGCCTACGAGCAGTACTTC
-	TRBV19	TRBJ1-5	-	CASSPTAKGNQPQHF	TGTGCCAGTAGTCCCACAGCTAAGGGCAATCAGCCCCAGCATTTT
TRBD2	TRBV4-2	TRBJ2-1	-	CASSPRGTSGSYYNEQFF	TGTGCCAGCAGCCCCCGCGGGACTAGCGGGAGCTATTACAATGAGCAGTTCTTC
TRBD1	TRBV18	TRBJ1-1	-	CASSPRDRATTEAFF	TGTGCCAGCTCACCACGGGACAGGGCCACCACTGAAGCTTTCTTT
TRBD2	TRBV9	TRBJ2-3	-	CASSDPTSGSTDTQYF	TGTGCCAGCAGCGACCCGACTAGCGGTAGCACAGATACGCAGTATTTT
-	TRBV11-2	TRBJ1-1	-	CASSLTQGPFF	TGTGCCAGCAGCTTAACACAGGGACCTTTCTTT
TRBD2	TRBV24-1	TRBJ2-4	-	CATSVGGAAKNIQYF	TGTGCCACCAGTGTGGGAGGGGCGGCCAAAAACATTCAGTACTTC
-	TRBV6-2/TRBV6-3	TRBJ1-5	-	CASSRGGDQPQHF	TGTGCCAGCAGCCGGGGGGGGGATCAGCCCCAGCATTTT
-	TRBV7-9	TRBJ2-2	-	CASSLPTGELFF	TGTGCCAGCAGCCTCCCTACCGGGGAGCTGTTTTTT
-	TRBV4-1	TRBJ1-3	few	CASSQQGTGNTIYF	TGCGCCAGCAGTCAACAGGGAACTGGAAACACCATATATTTT
TRBD1	TRBV7-9	TRBJ2-3	once	CASTPGQGADTQYF	TGTGCCAGCACCCCGGGACAGGGGGCGGATACGCAGTATTTT
TRBD1	TRBV7-6	TRBJ2-2	-	CATGTGGATGELFF	TGTGCCACAGGGACAGGGGGCGCGACCGGGGAGCTGTTTTTT
-	TRBV7-2	TRBJ1-1	-	CASSLQVVGGTEAFF	TGTGCCAGCAGCTTACAAGTGGTGGGGGGGACTGAAGCTTTCTTT
-	TRBV18	TRBJ2-7	-	CASSPPPGSYEQYF	TGTGCCAGCTCACCACCGCCAGGGTCTTACGAGCAGTACTTC
TRBD1	TRBV5-4	TRBJ2-7	-	CASSQGQYPYEQYF	TGTGCCAGCAGCCAGGGACAGTACCCTTACGAGCAGTACTTC
-	TRBV10-3	TRBJ2-7	-	CAISEKFGGQWYEQYF	TGTGCCATCAGTGAAAAATTCGGGGGACAGTGGTACGAGCAGTACTTC
-	TRBV15	TRBJ2-1	-	CATKGLSGYNEQFF	TGTGCCACCAAAGGACTGAGTGGCTACAATGAGCAGTTCTTC
TRBD1	TRBV5-1	TRBJ1-6	-	CASSGGQSASPLHF	TGCGCCAGCAGCGGGGGACAGAGCGCTTCACCCCTCCACTTT
-	TRBV19	TRBJ1-2	-	CASTPGSGVPHNYGYTF	TGTGCCAGTACCCCCGGGTCTGGTGTACCGCATAACTATGGCTACACCTTC
-	TRBV7-9	TRBJ2-4	-	CASSLDGSRAKNIQYF	TGTGCCAGCAGCTTAGATGGTAGTCGAGCCAAAAACATTCAGTACTTC
TRBD2	TRBV11-2	TRBJ2-1	-	CASSPWDSGVNEQFF	TGTGCCAGCAGCCCCTGGGATAGCGGGGTCAATGAGCAGTTCTTC
TRBD2	TRBV6-4	TRBJ2-2	-	CASRASGSVGELFF	TGTGCCAGCAGAGCTAGCGGGAGTGTCGGGGAGCTGTTTTTT
TRBD1	TRBV2	TRBJ1-1	-	CASSRQGLGFGPSVGTEAFF	TGTGCCAGCAGCAGACAGGGGTTGGGGTTCGGCCCCTCTGTCGGGACTGAAGCTTTCTTT
TRBD2	TRBV6-5	TRBJ2-1	-	CASRSGTRADEQFF	TGTGCCAGCAGGTCGGGGACTAGGGCCGATGAGCAGTTCTTC
-	TRBV11-2	TRBJ2-7	-	CASSPLQGRRPYEQYF	TGTGCCAGCAGTCCATTACAGGGGAGGAGGCCCTACGAGCAGTACTTC
TRBD1	TRBV7-9	TRBJ1-2	-	CASSLRTGEDYGYTF	TGTGCCAGCAGCTTACGGACAGGGGAAGACTATGGCTACACCTTC
-	TRBV3-1/TRBV3-2	TRBJ2-7	once	CASSHFEKHYEQYF	TGTGCCAGCAGCCATTTTGAAAAACACTACGAGCAGTACTTC
-	TRBV6-6	TRBJ1-3	once	CASSYSRQEGTIYF	TGTGCCAGCAGTTACTCGAGACAGGAAGGCACCATATATTTT
TRBD2	TRBV2	TRBJ2-5	-	CASAGTSGKETQYF	TGTGCCAGCGCAGGGACTAGCGGGAAAGAGACCCAGTACTTC
-	TRBV5-4	TRBJ1-1	-	CASSSLVTEAFF	TGTGCCAGCAGCTCTTTAGTCACTGAAGCTTTCTTT
TRBD1	TRBV4-2	TRBJ2-1	-	CASSQELWTGYNEQFF	TGTGCCAGCAGCCAAGAGCTCTGGACAGGGTACAATGAGCAGTTCTTC
-	TRBV9	TRBJ1-5	few	CASSVATDQPQHF	TGTGCCAGCAGCGTAGCTACAGATCAGCCCCAGCATTTT
-	TRBV9	TRBJ1-1	-	CASSPPTGPNTEAFF	TGTGCCAGCAGCCCACCGACAGGACCGAACACTGAAGCTTTCTTT
-	TRBV30	TRBJ1-1	-	CAWDSLLNTEAFF	TGTGCCTGGGACAGTCTTTTGAACACTGAAGCTTTCTTT
-	TRBV20-1	TRBJ1-2	-	CSALIYGYTF	TGCAGTGCTCTAATCTATGGCTACACCTTC